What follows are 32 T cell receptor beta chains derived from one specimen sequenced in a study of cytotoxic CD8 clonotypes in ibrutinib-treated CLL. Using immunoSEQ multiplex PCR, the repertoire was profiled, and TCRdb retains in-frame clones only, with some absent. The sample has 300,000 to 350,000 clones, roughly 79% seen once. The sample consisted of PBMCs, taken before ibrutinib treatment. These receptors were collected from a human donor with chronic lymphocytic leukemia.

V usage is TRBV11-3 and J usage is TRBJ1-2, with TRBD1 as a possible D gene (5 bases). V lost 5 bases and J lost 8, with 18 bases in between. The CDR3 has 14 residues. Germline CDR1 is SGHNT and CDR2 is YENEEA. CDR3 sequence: CASSLTLGLLGYTF. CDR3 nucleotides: TGTGCCAGCAGCCTGACATTGGGACTCCTGGGCTACACCTTC. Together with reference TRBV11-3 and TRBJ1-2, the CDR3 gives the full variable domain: EAGVVQSPRYKIIEKKQPVAFWCNPISGHNTLYWYLQNLGQGPELLIRYENEEAVDDSQLPKDRFSAERLKGVDSTLKIQPAELGDSAVYLCASSLTLGLLGYTFGSGTRLTVV.

The CDR3 DNA reads as TGTGCCAGCAGTTCGGACTCCCCGTCGGAGCAGTTCTTC. As protein: CASSSDSPSEQFF. The J gene is TRBJ2-1, the V gene TRBV6-6; D may be TRBD2 (5 bases). This CDR3 has 13 amino acids. Germline values: CDR1 MNHNY, CDR2 SVGAGI (reference sequence). The V and J ends lost 4 bases and 10 bases respectively, with 14 bases between them.

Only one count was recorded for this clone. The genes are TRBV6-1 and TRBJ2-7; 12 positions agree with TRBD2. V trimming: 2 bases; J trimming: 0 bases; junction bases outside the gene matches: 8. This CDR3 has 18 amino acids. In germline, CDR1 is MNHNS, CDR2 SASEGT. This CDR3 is CASSERGTSGYSSYEQYF. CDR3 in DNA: TGTGCCAGCAGTGAACGGGGGACTAGCGGGTATAGCTCCTACGAGCAGTACTTC.

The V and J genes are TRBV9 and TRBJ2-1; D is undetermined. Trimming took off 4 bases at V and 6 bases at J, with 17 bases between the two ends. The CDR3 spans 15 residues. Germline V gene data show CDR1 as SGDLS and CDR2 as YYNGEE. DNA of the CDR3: TGTGCCAGCAGCCCCCGGGTCACTCGAGGCAATGAGCAGTTCTTC. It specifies CASSPRVTRGNEQFF.

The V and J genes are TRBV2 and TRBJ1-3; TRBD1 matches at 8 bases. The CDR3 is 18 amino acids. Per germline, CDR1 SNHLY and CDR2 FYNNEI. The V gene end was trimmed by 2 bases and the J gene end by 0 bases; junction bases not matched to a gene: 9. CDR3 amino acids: CASSEWSTGVPSGNTIYF. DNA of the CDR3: TGTGCCAGCAGTGAATGGTCGACAGGGGTTCCCTCTGGAAACACCATATATTTT.

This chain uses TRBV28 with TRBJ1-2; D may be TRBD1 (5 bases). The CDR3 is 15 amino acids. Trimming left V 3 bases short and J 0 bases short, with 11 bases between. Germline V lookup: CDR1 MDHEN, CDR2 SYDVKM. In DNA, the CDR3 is TGTGCCAGCAGTTTCCTGGGGCCGACTAACTATGGCTACACCTTC. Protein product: CASSFLGPTNYGYTF.

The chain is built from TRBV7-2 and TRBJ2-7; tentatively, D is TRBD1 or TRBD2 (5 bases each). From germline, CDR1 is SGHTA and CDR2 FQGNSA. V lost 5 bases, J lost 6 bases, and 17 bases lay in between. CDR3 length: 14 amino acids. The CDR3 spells CASSPGLAVREQYF. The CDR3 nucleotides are TGTGCCAGCAGCCCAGGGCTAGCCGTCCGCGAGCAGTACTTC.

CDR3 residues: CATSSGWVDTDTQYF. CDR3 DNA: TGTGCCACCAGCTCGGGATGGGTAGACACAGATACGCAGTATTTT. The chain combines TRBV15 with TRBJ2-3, with a tentative D call TRBD2 (5 bases). CDR3 length equals 15 residues. The ends were cut back, 5 bases at V and 2 bases at J, with 14 bases in the middle. The germline gives CDR1 LNHNV, CDR2 YYDKDF (reference sequence).

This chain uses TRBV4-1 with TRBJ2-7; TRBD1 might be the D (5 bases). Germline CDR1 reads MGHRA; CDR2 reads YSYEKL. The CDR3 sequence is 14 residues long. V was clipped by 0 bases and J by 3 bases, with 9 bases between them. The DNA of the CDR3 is TGCGCCAGCAGCCAAGAGCAGGGAAACTACGAGCAGTACTTC. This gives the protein CASSQEQGNYEQYF.

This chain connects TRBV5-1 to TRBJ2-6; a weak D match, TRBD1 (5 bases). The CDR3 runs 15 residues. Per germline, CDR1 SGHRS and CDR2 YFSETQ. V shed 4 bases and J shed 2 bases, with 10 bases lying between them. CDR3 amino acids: CASSADRTGANVLTF. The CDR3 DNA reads TGCGCCAGCAGCGCCGACAGAACTGGGGCCAACGTCCTGACTTTC.

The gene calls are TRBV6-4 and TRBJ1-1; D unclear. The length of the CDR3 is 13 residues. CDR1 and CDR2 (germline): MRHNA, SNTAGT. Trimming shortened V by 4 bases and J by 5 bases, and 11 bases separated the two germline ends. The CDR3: CASSAMEDTEAFF. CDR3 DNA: TGTGCCAGCAGTGCAATGGAAGATACTGAAGCTTTCTTT.

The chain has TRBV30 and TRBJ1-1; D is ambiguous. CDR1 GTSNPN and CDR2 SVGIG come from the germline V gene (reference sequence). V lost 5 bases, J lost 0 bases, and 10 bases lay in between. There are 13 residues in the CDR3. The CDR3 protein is CAWAPSMNTEAFF. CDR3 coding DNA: TGTGCCTGGGCCCCCAGTATGAACACTGAAGCTTTCTTT.

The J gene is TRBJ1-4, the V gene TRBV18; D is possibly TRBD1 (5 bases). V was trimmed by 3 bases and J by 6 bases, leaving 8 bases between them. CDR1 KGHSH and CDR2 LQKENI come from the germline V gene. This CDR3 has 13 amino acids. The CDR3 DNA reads TGTGCCAGCTCACCCAGGGCCCATGAAAAACTGTTTTTT. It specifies CASSPRAHEKLFF.

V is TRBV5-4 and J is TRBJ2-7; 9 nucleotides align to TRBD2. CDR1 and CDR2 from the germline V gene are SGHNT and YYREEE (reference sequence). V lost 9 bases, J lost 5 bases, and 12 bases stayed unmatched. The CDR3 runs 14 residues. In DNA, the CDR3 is TGTGCCACCCGACCTAGCGGGAAAGGGAACGAGCAGTACTTC. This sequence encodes CATRPSGKGNEQYF.

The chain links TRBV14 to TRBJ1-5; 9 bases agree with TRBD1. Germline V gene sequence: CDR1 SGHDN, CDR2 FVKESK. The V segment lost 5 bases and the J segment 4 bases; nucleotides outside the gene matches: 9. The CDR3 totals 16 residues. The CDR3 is CASSEDKGQGNQPQHF. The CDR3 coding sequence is TGTGCCAGCAGCGAGGATAAGGGACAGGGAAATCAGCCCCAGCATTTT.

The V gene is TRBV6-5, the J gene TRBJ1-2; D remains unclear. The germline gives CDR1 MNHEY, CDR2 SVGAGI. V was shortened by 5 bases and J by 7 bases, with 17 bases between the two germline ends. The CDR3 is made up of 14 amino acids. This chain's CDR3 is CASSAPGPDGGYTF. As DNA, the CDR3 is TGTGCCAGCAGTGCGCCCGGGCCCGACGGTGGCTACACCTTC.

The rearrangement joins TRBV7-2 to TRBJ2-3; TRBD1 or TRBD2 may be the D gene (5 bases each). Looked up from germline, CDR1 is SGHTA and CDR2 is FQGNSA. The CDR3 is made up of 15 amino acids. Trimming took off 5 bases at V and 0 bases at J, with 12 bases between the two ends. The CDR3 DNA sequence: TGTGCCAGCAGCGCCAGGTGGGACAGCACAGATACGCAGTATTTT. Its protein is CASSARWDSTDTQYF.

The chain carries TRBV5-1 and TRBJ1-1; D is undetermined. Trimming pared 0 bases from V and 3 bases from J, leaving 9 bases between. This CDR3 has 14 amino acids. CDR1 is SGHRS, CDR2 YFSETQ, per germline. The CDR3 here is CASSLEGLDTEAFF. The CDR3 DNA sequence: TGCGCCAGCAGCTTGGAGGGTCTGGACACTGAAGCTTTCTTT.

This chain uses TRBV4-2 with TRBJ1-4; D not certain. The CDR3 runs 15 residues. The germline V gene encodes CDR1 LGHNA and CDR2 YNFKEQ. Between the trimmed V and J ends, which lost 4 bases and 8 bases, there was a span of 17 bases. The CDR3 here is CASSPLTIRVEKLFF. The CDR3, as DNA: TGTGCCAGCAGCCCCCTGACCATTCGGGTCGAAAAACTGTTTTTT.

The CDR3 loop reads CASSLAPLAGGWEQYF. For the CDR3, the DNA is TGCGCCAGCAGCTTGGCTCCCCTAGCGGGAGGTTGGGAGCAGTACTTC. This chain joins TRBV5-1 and TRBJ2-7, with TRBD2 matching over 11 bases. The J segment lost 7 bases and the V segment lost 0 bases, leaving 9 bases of the junction unmatched. Germline lookup yields CDR1 SGHRS and CDR2 YFSETQ. The CDR3 runs to 16 residues.

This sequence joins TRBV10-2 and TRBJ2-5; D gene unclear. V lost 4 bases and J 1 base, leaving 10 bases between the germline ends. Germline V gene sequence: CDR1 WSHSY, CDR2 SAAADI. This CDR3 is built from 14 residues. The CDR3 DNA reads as TGCGCCAGCAGTGTCTCGGCCTCCCAAGAGACCCAGTACTTC. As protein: CASSVSASQETQYF.

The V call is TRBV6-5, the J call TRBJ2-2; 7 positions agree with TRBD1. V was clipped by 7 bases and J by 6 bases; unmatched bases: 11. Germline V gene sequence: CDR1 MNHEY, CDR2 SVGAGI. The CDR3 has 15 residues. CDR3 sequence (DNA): TGTGCCAGCACCACCGGGACAGCGGACTCCGGGGAGCTGTTTTTT. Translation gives CASTTGTADSGELFF.

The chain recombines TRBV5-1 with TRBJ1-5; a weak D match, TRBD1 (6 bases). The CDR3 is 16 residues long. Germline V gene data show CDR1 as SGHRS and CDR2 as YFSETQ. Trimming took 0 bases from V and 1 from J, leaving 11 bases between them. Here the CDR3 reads CASSLAPTGSNQPQHF. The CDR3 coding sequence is TGCGCCAGCAGCTTGGCCCCGACAGGCAGCAATCAGCCCCAGCATTTT.

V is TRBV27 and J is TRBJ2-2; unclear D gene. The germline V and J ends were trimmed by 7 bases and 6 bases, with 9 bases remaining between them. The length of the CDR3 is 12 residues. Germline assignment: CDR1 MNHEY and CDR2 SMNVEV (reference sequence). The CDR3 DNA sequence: TGTGCCAGCACCTCGTTGGCCGGGGAGCTGTTTTTT. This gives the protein CASTSLAGELFF.

CDR3 region: CASSPRTGNTGELFF. CDR3 nucleotides: TGTGCCAGCAGCCCTCGGACCGGTAACACCGGGGAGCTGTTTTTT. The chain carries TRBV7-7 and TRBJ2-2; the D is unclear. The CDR3 loop spans 15 amino acids. Germline loops: CDR1 SSHAT, CDR2 FNYEAQ (reference sequence). V gave up 5 bases and J gave up 2 bases, with 12 bases separating them.

CDR3 in amino acids: CASSQELRPYDEQYF. The CDR3 DNA sequence: TGCGCCAGCAGCCAAGAGTTGCGGCCCTACGATGAGCAGTACTTC. The rearrangement uses TRBV4-3 and TRBJ2-7, with unresolved D. V lost 0 bases to trimming and J lost 7 bases, with 16 bases between them. This CDR3 is built from 15 residues. Germline V CDR1 and CDR2: LGHNA, YSLEER.

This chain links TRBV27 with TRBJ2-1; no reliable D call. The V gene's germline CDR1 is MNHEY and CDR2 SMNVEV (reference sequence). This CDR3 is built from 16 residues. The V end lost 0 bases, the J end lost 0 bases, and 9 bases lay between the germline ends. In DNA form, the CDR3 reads TGTGCCAGCAGTTTATCCGCAGAGAGCTCCTACAATGAGCAGTTCTTC. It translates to CASSLSAESSYNEQFF.

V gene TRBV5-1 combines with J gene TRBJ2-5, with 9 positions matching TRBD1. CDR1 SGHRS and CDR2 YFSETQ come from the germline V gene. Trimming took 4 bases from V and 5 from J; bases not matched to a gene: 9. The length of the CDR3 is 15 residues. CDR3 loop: CASSPDRGSGETQYF. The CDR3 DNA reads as TGCGCCAGCAGCCCGGACAGGGGTTCGGGCGAGACCCAGTACTTC.

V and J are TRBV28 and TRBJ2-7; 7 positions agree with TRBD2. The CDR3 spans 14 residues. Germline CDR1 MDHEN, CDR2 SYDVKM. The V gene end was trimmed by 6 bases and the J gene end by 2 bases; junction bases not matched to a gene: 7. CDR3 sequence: CASSDLADTYEQYF. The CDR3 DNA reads TGTGCCAGCAGCGACCTAGCGGATACCTACGAGCAGTACTTC.

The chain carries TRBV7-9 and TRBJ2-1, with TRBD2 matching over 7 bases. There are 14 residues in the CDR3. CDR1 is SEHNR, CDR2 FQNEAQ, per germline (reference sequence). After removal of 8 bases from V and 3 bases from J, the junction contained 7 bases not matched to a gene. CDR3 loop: CASVGLAVYNEQFF. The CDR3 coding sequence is TGTGCCAGCGTCGGGCTAGCGGTCTACAATGAGCAGTTCTTC.

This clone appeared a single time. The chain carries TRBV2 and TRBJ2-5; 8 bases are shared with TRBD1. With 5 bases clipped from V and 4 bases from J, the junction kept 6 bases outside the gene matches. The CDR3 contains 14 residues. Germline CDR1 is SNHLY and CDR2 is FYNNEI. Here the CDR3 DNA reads TGTGCCAGCAGTAATATACAGGGGGGAGAGACCCAGTACTTC. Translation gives CASSNIQGGETQYF.

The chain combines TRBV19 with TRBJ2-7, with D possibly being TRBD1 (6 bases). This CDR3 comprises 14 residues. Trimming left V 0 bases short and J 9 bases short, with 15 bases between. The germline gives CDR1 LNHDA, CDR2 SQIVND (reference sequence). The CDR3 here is CASSIDFRGRRQYF. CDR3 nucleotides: TGTGCCAGTAGTATAGATTTCAGGGGAAGGAGGCAGTACTTC.